This T cell receptor beta chain emerged from a study of cytomegalovirus exposure and HLA in healthy donors (dated by TCRdb to 2017 to 2019). With regard to the full study: According to a later analysis, the roughly 130 validation repertoires were produced on the same platform as the 700 or so repertoires of the first cohort. To predict cytomegalovirus infection status, the study brought together high-throughput TCR immunosequencing, statistical association of individual TCRs with disease status, and machine learning. The study aimed to test whether cataloging public T cell receptors could reveal signatures of past pathogen exposure. In addition to the first cohort of approximately 670 subjects, a separate validation cohort of approximately 120 different subjects was used.

Library preparation was by the immunoSEQ multiplex PCR assay. The original methods were these. To diagnose cytomegalovirus status from the catalog of TCR beta chain sequences, a statistical classification framework was built. TCRdb limited this immuneACCESS table to in-frame rearrangements with V and J called. A share of clones is missing; checked studies link under half to unresolved V genes, and the rest is unexplained. That table gives V, J and clone size, and the DNA gave D and trimming. This sample holds around 130,000 clones; around nine tenths were observed only once. About 3.5% of the sample goes to the ten largest clones. Separate from the roughly 650-subject first cohort, the validation cohort of some 130 subjects was the group to which the donors belonged. Comments on this clone: Its antigen is still unknown. Base qualities are not at hand, and no much larger clone is one base apart.

V drops 3 bases and J drops 2 bases, leaving 8 bases in between. The CDR3 spans 13 residues, from the cysteine through the phenylalanine. Just CDR3 DNA is preserved here, 39 bases in frame from base 1. Based on the germline V gene (reference sequence), the CDR1 and CDR2 sequences are SGHKS and YYEKEE. General study outcomes and caveats: Subsequent analysis determined that TCRs grouped into clusters in the first cohort also showed a tendency toward co-occurrence across the 120 validation repertoires, and roughly 95% of cluster scores exceeded 0. The classifier was reported to diagnose cytomegalovirus status with high specificity and sensitivity in both the original and validation cohorts. While some public TCRs were present in many individuals, most TCR sequences turned up only very rarely across donors. A later analysis lacked HLA typing for the validation cohort, so it scored co-occurrence in that cohort across all 110 or so repertoires. The authors suggested that the approach could potentially be extended to other disease states and immunological phenotypes. A total of fewer than 200 TCR beta chains were listed by the study as associated with cytomegalovirus. A few of the identified cytomegalovirus-associated TCR beta chains were confirmed in vitro to be specific for cytomegalovirus antigens.

The sequence joins TRBV5-5 to TRBJ2-5, with a weak D call of TRBD1 (6 bases match). The clonotype originates from a man between 25 and 39 years old in good health and CMV-seronegative. Sequencing was done on a sample of PBMCs. This receptor has the CDR3 CASSSGTQETQYF. The DNA sequence is TGTGCCAGCAGCTCTGGGACACAAGAGACCCAGTACTTC.